Listed here are 30 T cell receptor beta chains from one sample, sequenced in a study of blood T cell repertoires in COVID-19. TCRdb's table, derived via immunoSEQ multiplex PCR, lists solely in-frame clones and lacks some. The sample records hundreds of thousands of clones, roughly 90% being singletons. Sequenced input: PBMCs or T cells enriched from blood (not recorded which). The receptors here all came from a woman in her 30s who had recovered from COVID-19.

This chain uses TRBV6-5 with TRBJ2-1; TRBD2 aligns across 8 bases. CDR3 length: 14 amino acids. J gave up 3 bases and V 5 bases, and 3 bases lay outside the gene matches. CDR1 is MNHEY and CDR2 is SVGAGI in the germline V gene. The DNA for the CDR3 is TGTGCCAGCAGTCTAGCGGGTATCTACAATGAGCAGTTCTTC. It specifies CASSLAGIYNEQFF.

The chain couples TRBV21-1 to TRBJ2-1; TRBD1 reflects the table's D call only, with no check against the DNA. TRBV21-1 is a pseudogene segment. CDR3 length: 16 amino acids. The CDR3 DNA follows: TGTGCCAGCAGCAAATTTTGGGACAGGGGGGTGAATGAGCAGTTCTTC. Translation gives CASSKFWDRGVNEQFF.

The chain recombines TRBV5-4 with TRBJ1-2; D remains ambiguous. V was cut by 3 bases and J by 0 bases, with 6 bases left in between. Germline assignment: CDR1 SGHNT and CDR2 YYREEE (reference sequence). The CDR3 spans 13 residues. The CDR3 nucleotides read TGTGCCAGCAGCTCCCCTACTAACTATGGCTACACCTTC. This codes for CASSSPTNYGYTF.

The J gene is TRBJ1-5, the V gene TRBV18, with D possibly TRBD1 on 6 matching bases. Germline values: CDR1 KGHSH, CDR2 LQKENI. V lost 5 bases to trimming and J lost 3 bases, with 8 bases between them. The CDR3 has 13 residues. The CDR3: CASSGQYNQPQHF. For the CDR3, the DNA is TGTGCCAGCTCAGGACAGTACAATCAGCCCCAGCATTTT.

The V gene is TRBV4-1, the J gene TRBJ2-5; D remains unclear. V dropped 0 bases and J dropped 1 base, with 6 bases sitting between them. From germline, CDR1 is MGHRA and CDR2 YSYEKL. The length of the CDR3 is 14 residues. The CDR3 region has the DNA TGCGCCAGCAGCCAAGAGGGCAGCCAAGAGACCCAGTACTTC. Its protein is CASSQEGSQETQYF.

The V gene is TRBV14, the J gene TRBJ2-7, with 13 positions matching TRBD2. The V gene end was trimmed by 4 bases and the J gene end by 7 bases; junction bases not matched to a gene: 7. CDR1 and CDR2 from the germline V gene are SGHDN and FVKESK. This CDR3 has 15 amino acids. CDR3 protein: CASSRGLAGFGEQYF. Here the CDR3 DNA reads TGTGCCAGCAGCCGGGGACTAGCGGGATTCGGTGAGCAGTACTTC.

The V call is TRBV19, the J call TRBJ1-6, with D hard to call. Germline values: CDR1 LNHDA, CDR2 SQIVND (reference sequence). The CDR3 spans 14 residues. V lost 3 bases, J lost 7 bases, and 10 bases lay in between. In DNA, the CDR3 is TGTGCCAGTAGTATGCAGGTTGGAAATTCACCCCTCCACTTT. Its protein product is CASSMQVGNSPLHF.

Comments on this clone: A much larger clone differs from this one at a single base, so this may be a read error. Other DNA sequences of this sample code for an identical CDR3. The gene calls are TRBV7-9 and TRBJ1-6, with 10 positions matching TRBD1. The CDR3 has 14 residues. Germline CDR1 is SEHNR and CDR2 is FQNEAQ (reference sequence). Trimming took 1 base from V and 10 from J; bases not matched to a gene: 1. The CDR3 DNA reads TGTGCCAGCAGCTTAGGGACAGGGGGGTCACCCCTCCACTTT. This translates into CASSLGTGGSPLHF.

The rearrangement joins TRBV7-9 to TRBJ2-5, with 7 positions matching TRBD1. CDR3 length: 14 residues. CDR1 is SEHNR and CDR2 is FQNEAQ in the germline V gene (reference sequence). V shed 5 bases and J 3 bases; nucleotides not matched to a gene: 6. The CDR3 DNA reads as TGTGCCAGCAGCCACGGACAGGAGAAAGAGACCCAGTACTTC. The encoded protein is CASSHGQEKETQYF.

The sample holds one count of this clone. The rearrangement joins TRBV27 to TRBJ2-1; TRBD2 agrees at 10 bases. V dropped 5 bases and J dropped 4; count of bases not matched to a gene: 8. Germline V gene lookup returns CDR1 MNHEY and CDR2 SMNVEV (reference sequence). The CDR3 is 16 residues long. This CDR3 reads CASSRKIAGGYNEQFF. CDR3 coding DNA: TGTGCCAGCAGTCGTAAAATAGCGGGGGGTTACAATGAGCAGTTCTTC.

The chain uses TRBV29-1 and TRBJ1-1; D not resolved. The CDR3 has 13 amino acids. V was pared by 4 bases and J by 1 base, with 10 bases between. Germline V gives CDR1 SQVTM, CDR2 ANQGSEA. DNA for the CDR3: TGCAGCGTTGCCACAGATGGGAACACTGAAGCTTTCTTT. Translation gives CSVATDGNTEAFF.

This chain uses TRBV7-9 with TRBJ1-2; 8 bases agree with TRBD1. The V gene's germline CDR1 is SEHNR and CDR2 FQNEAQ (reference sequence). This CDR3 comprises 15 residues. Trimming cost V 1 base and J 2 bases; bases outside gene matches: 3. Here the CDR3 reads CASSLVAGGNYGYTF. Written as DNA, the CDR3 is TGTGCCAGCAGCTTAGTGGCAGGGGGCAACTATGGCTACACCTTC. Filled out from reference TRBV7-9 and TRBJ1-2, the complete variable domain reads DTGVSQNPRHKITKRGQNVTFRCDPISEHNRLYWYRQTLGQGPEFLTYFQNEAQLEKSRLLSDRFSAERPKGSFSTLEIQRTEQGDSAMYLCASSLVAGGNYGYTFGSGTRLTVV.

This chain uses TRBV6-5 with TRBJ2-5; 7 bases are a match to TRBD1. V was clipped by 4 bases and J by 10 bases; unmatched bases: 6. Looked up from germline, CDR1 is MNHEY and CDR2 is SVGAGI. The CDR3 runs to 12 residues. CDR3 amino acids: CASSSDRVGQYF. CDR3 in DNA: TGTGCCAGCAGTTCCGACAGGGTGGGCCAGTACTTC.

This clone was seen a few times. The rearrangement joins TRBV28 to TRBJ2-7, with D perhaps matching TRBD1 (5 bases). The CDR3 consists of 11 residues. Germline V gene data show CDR1 as MDHEN and CDR2 as SYDVKM. V lost 8 bases and J 3 bases, leaving 8 bases between the germline ends. CDR3 region: CASLQDYEQYF. DNA of the CDR3: TGTGCCAGCCTACAGGACTACGAGCAGTACTTC. Combining the CDR3 with reference TRBV28 and TRBJ2-7 gives the whole variable domain DVKVTQSSRYLVKRTGEKVFLECVQDMDHENMFWYRQDPGLGLRLIYFSYDVKMKEKGDIPEGYSVSREKKERFSLILESASTNQTSMYLCASLQDYEQYFGPGTRLTVT.

V is TRBV23-1 and J is TRBJ1-1; weak D call: TRBD1 (6 bases). TRBV23-1 falls under the ORF class, with uncertain function. The CDR3 loop spans 14 amino acids. V lost 4 bases and J lost 1, with 10 bases in between. CDR3 DNA sequence: TGCGCCAGCAGTCCCCCAGGGGCGAACACTGAAGCTTTCTTT. Protein: CASSPPGANTEAFF.

The chain joins TRBV28 to TRBJ1-6; D ambiguous. Germline CDR1 MDHEN, CDR2 SYDVKM. The CDR3 extends over 13 amino acids. Deletions cut 3 bases from V and 6 bases from J, with 6 bases between. The CDR3 spells CASSFEANSPLHF. The CDR3 coding sequence is TGTGCCAGCAGTTTTGAAGCTAATTCACCCCTCCACTTT.

The V call is TRBV11-2, the J call TRBJ1-1; D possibly corresponds to TRBD1 (5 bases). Germline CDR1 is SGHAT and CDR2 is FQNNGV. This CDR3 comprises 14 residues. V was cut by 3 bases and J by 7 bases, with 15 bases left in between. CDR3: CASSFGRGLYEAFF. CDR3 sequence (DNA): TGTGCCAGCAGCTTTGGGCGGGGCCTCTATGAAGCTTTCTTT.

This clone was seen only a few times. V usage is TRBV9 and J usage is TRBJ2-7; TRBD2 aligns across 7 bases. The CDR3 is made up of 14 amino acids. Germline V gene lookup returns CDR1 SGDLS and CDR2 YYNGEE. V lost 4 bases, J lost 2 bases, and 6 bases stayed unmatched. CDR3 sequence: CASSPSGTTYEQYF. CDR3 nucleotides: TGTGCCAGCAGCCCATCCGGGACTACCTACGAGCAGTACTTC.

The V and J genes are TRBV11-2 and TRBJ2-5; the D gene is possibly TRBD1 (5 bases). V gave up 5 bases and J gave up 0 bases, with 10 bases separating them. Germline CDR1 is SGHAT and CDR2 is FQNNGV. The CDR3 consists of 14 residues. The CDR3: CASSAMDNQETQYF. Here the CDR3 DNA reads TGTGCCAGCAGCGCCATGGACAACCAAGAGACCCAGTACTTC.

This chain links TRBV29-1 with TRBJ1-5; 8 bases match TRBD1. With 5 bases clipped from V and 0 bases from J, the junction kept 3 bases outside the gene matches. Germline CDR1 reads SQVTM; CDR2 reads ANQGSEA. The CDR3 length is 14 residues. The CDR3 is CSVWTGNSNQPQHF. CDR3 DNA: TGCAGCGTTTGGACAGGGAATAGCAATCAGCCCCAGCATTTT.

The rearrangement joins TRBV28 to TRBJ1-1; 9 bases agree with TRBD1. V gave up 5 bases and J gave up 2 bases; unmatched junction bases: 6. The germline CDR1 and CDR2 sequences are MDHEN and SYDVKM. The CDR3 totals 15 residues. The CDR3, as DNA: TGTGCCAGCAGTCGGGGGACAGGGAGAAACACTGAAGCTTTCTTT. Protein sequence: CASSRGTGRNTEAFF.

With regard to this clone: This same CDR3 is encoded by further DNA sequences in the sample. This chain joins TRBV27 and TRBJ2-7; possibly TRBD1 for D (5 bases). Trimming removed 3 bases at V and 1 base at J, with 10 bases between. The CDR3 has 14 residues. Germline CDR1 and CDR2: MNHEY and SMNVEV (reference sequence). This CDR3 reads CASSLGRTSYEQYF. CDR3 coding DNA: TGTGCCAGCAGTTTGGGCAGGACATCCTACGAGCAGTACTTC.

This clone occurred a few times. J is TRBJ1-1 and V is TRBV7-2; 8 bases are shared with TRBD1. V lost 5 bases and J lost 0; bases outside the gene matches: 11. The CDR3 length is 17 residues. The germline V gene has CDR1 SGHTA and CDR2 FQGNSA. The CDR3 nucleotides are TGTGCCAGCAGCCTAACATCGGACAGGGCGGTGAACACTGAAGCTTTCTTT. It translates to CASSLTSDRAVNTEAFF.

This rearrangement joins TRBV27 to TRBJ2-7, with D possibly being TRBD2 (5 bases). Germline values: CDR1 MNHEY, CDR2 SMNVEV (reference sequence). The CDR3 has 15 amino acids. Trimming shortened V by 6 bases and J by 0 bases, and 15 bases separated the two germline ends. The CDR3 bases are TGTGCCAGCAGCCTTCGCGGGCAGTTCTCCTACGAGCAGTACTTC. Protein sequence: CASSLRGQFSYEQYF.

This chain connects TRBV6-4 to TRBJ2-6; 10 bases fit TRBD1. The CDR3 extends over 16 amino acids. J gave up 4 bases and V 5 bases, and 5 bases lay outside the gene matches. In germline, CDR1 is MRHNA, CDR2 SNTAGT. The CDR3 region is CASSWGQGSGANVLTF. CDR3 DNA sequence: TGTGCCAGCAGTTGGGGACAGGGGTCAGGGGCCAACGTCCTGACTTTC.

V is TRBV11-1 and J is TRBJ2-7; 10 positions agree with TRBD2. The CDR3 length is 15 residues. From germline, CDR1 is SGHAT and CDR2 FQDESV (reference sequence). V gave up 4 bases and J gave up 0 bases; unmatched junction bases: 3. CDR3 coding DNA: TGTGCCAGCAGCTCCCCTAGCGGGAGCTCCTACGAGCAGTACTTC. This codes for CASSSPSGSSYEQYF. Drawing the rest from reference TRBV11-1 and TRBJ2-7, the complete variable domain is EAEVAQSPRYKITEKSQAVAFWCDPISGHATLYWYRQILGQGPELLVQFQDESVVDDSQLPKDRFSAERLKGVDSTLKIQPAELGDSAMYLCASSSPSGSSYEQYFGPGTRLTVT.

This clone was detected a few times. V is TRBV9 and J is TRBJ2-1, with D possibly matching TRBD1 (8 bases). The V and J ends lost 3 bases and 0 bases respectively, with 16 bases between them. CDR1 and CDR2 from the germline V gene are SGDLS and YYNGEE. The CDR3 extends over 17 amino acids. CDR3 protein: CASSAGQGLSSYNEQFF. The CDR3 region has the DNA TGTGCCAGCAGCGCCGGACAGGGACTAAGCTCCTACAATGAGCAGTTCTTC.

This chain links TRBV5-5 with TRBJ2-3, with TRBD2 identical over 7 bases. Per the germline V gene, CDR1 is SGHKS and CDR2 is YYEKEE (reference sequence). CDR3 length: 15 amino acids. Unmatched junction bases numbered 6, after V lost 3 bases and J lost 2 bases. CDR3 loop: CASSSPSGHTDTQYF. CDR3 DNA: TGTGCCAGCAGCTCTCCTAGCGGACACACAGATACGCAGTATTTT.

The genes are TRBV28 and TRBJ2-3; D is possibly TRBD2 (5 bases). The germline CDR1 and CDR2 sequences are MDHEN and SYDVKM. The V gene lost 2 bases and the J gene lost 4 bases, with 13 bases spanning the gap. The CDR3 is made up of 15 amino acids. The CDR3 spells CASSLPGKVSDTQYF. The CDR3 nucleotides are TGTGCCAGCAGTTTACCCGGGAAGGTCTCAGATACGCAGTATTTT.

The genes are TRBV6-5 and TRBJ2-7; TRBD2 agrees at 8 bases. The V gene end was trimmed by 2 bases and the J gene end by 2 bases; junction bases not matched to a gene: 5. This CDR3 has 15 residues. Per germline, CDR1 MNHEY and CDR2 SVGAGI. CDR3 coding DNA: TGTGCCAGCAGTTACGCAGCGGGGGCCGCCTACGAGCAGTACTTC. Protein product: CASSYAAGAAYEQYF.